The 25 T cell receptor beta chains reported below all come from one sample, sequenced in a study of blood T cell repertoires in COVID-19. The protocol was immunoSEQ multiplex PCR, while the TCRdb copy is restricted to in-frame clones and leaves out a portion. The sample holds approximately 340,000 clones, approximately 88% seen once. What was sequenced was peripheral blood. The receptors were sampled from a man in his thirties or forties with COVID-19, enrolled during active disease.

This clone was recorded once. This chain connects TRBV9 to TRBJ2-1, with TRBD2 identical over 13 bases. Germline lookup yields CDR1 SGDLS and CDR2 YYNGEE. V gave up 6 bases and J gave up 8 bases; unmatched junction bases: 5. The CDR3 has 14 residues. The CDR3 bases are TGTGCCAGCACCATAGGGACTAGCGGGGATGAGCAGTTCTTC. It specifies CASTIGTSGDEQFF.

The V and J genes are TRBV28 and TRBJ2-7; 11 nucleotides agree with TRBD2. V lost 5 bases to trimming and J lost 2 bases; unmatched junction nucleotides: 23. CDR1 is MDHEN and CDR2 is SYDVKM in the germline V gene. The CDR3 is made up of 21 amino acids. CDR3 DNA sequence: TGTGCCAGCAGTCGCGCCCAGAGGACTAGCGGGTTCCTAAGGGGTACCTACGAGCAGTACTTC. It translates to CASSRAQRTSGFLRGTYEQYF. Full variable domain (rest looked up from reference TRBV28 and TRBJ2-7): DVKVTQSSRYLVKRTGEKVFLECVQDMDHENMFWYRQDPGLGLRLIYFSYDVKMKEKGDIPEGYSVSREKKERFSLILESASTNQTSMYLCASSRAQRTSGFLRGTYEQYFGPGTRLTVT.

The sample holds a few counts of this clone. The CDR3 DNA sequence: TGTGCCAGCTCACCGGGACAGACGGGAACAGATGAAGCTTTCTTT. Its translation: CASSPGQTGTDEAFF. This rearrangement joins TRBV18 to TRBJ1-1; TRBD1 matches at 7 bases. Germline V gene data show CDR1 as KGHSH and CDR2 as LQKENI. There are 15 residues in the CDR3. Trimming cost V 3 bases and J 7 bases; bases outside gene matches: 11.

The genes are TRBV15 and TRBJ2-3, with D unresolved. V lost 5 bases and J lost 0, with 9 bases in between. Germline-derived CDR1 and CDR2 are LNHNV and YYDKDF (reference sequence). The length of the CDR3 is 14 residues. In DNA, the CDR3 is TGTGCCACCAGCGACCAGGTAAGCACAGATACGCAGTATTTT. Translated, it gives CATSDQVSTDTQYF. Based on the CDR3 plus reference TRBV15 and TRBJ2-3, the full variable domain is DAMVIQNPRYQVTQFGKPVTLSCSQTLNHNVMYWYQQKSSQAPKLLFHYYDKDFNNEADTPDNFQSRRPNTSFCFLDIRSPGLGDTAMYLCATSDQVSTDTQYFGPGTRLTVL.

The V and J genes are TRBV11-3 and TRBJ2-1, with a weak D call TRBD2 (5 bases). V lost 0 bases and J lost 6, with 18 bases in between. In germline, CDR1 is SGHNT, CDR2 YENEEA. The CDR3 extends over 17 amino acids. The CDR3 bases are TGTGCCAGCAGCTTAGAGTTTCCGCTAAGGGCGGGCAATGAGCAGTTCTTC. The encoded protein is CASSLEFPLRAGNEQFF. Supplemented by reference TRBV11-3 and TRBJ2-1, the full variable domain reads EAGVVQSPRYKIIEKKQPVAFWCNPISGHNTLYWYLQNLGQGPELLIRYENEEAVDDSQLPKDRFSAERLKGVDSTLKIQPAELGDSAVYLCASSLEFPLRAGNEQFFGPGTRLTVL.

The rearrangement joins TRBV2 to TRBJ2-5; D might be TRBD1 (6 bases). The germline V gene has CDR1 SNHLY and CDR2 FYNNEI. Between the trimmed V and J ends, which lost 3 bases and 1 base, there was a span of 9 bases. The CDR3 covers 14 residues. The CDR3 DNA sequence: TGTGCCAGCAGTGATATCAGGGGCCAAGAGACCCAGTACTTC. As protein: CASSDIRGQETQYF.

The chain uses TRBV19 and TRBJ2-2; 7 positions agree with TRBD1. Germline V gene lookup returns CDR1 LNHDA and CDR2 SQIVND (reference sequence). The CDR3 extends over 15 amino acids. V lost 3 bases to trimming and J lost 4 bases; unmatched junction nucleotides: 5. CDR3 DNA sequence: TGTGCCAGTAGTATGGACAGGACCTTCACCGGGGAGCTGTTTTTT. It codes for CASSMDRTFTGELFF.

J is TRBJ2-3 and V is TRBV19; 11 bases line up with TRBD2. With 7 bases clipped from V and 0 bases from J, the junction kept 3 bases outside the gene matches. The CDR3 runs 15 residues. The germline CDR1 and CDR2 sequences are LNHDA and SQIVND (reference sequence). The DNA for the CDR3 is TGTGCCAGTAAGAGACTAGCGGGAAGCACAGATACGCAGTATTTT. It specifies CASKRLAGSTDTQYF.

The J gene is TRBJ2-2, the V gene TRBV5-1, with D possibly matching TRBD1 (5 bases). In germline, CDR1 is SGHRS, CDR2 YFSETQ. This CDR3 is 16 amino acids long. Deletions cut 1 base from V and 1 base from J, with 11 bases between. Here the CDR3 DNA reads TGCGCCAGCAGCTTGAGGAGTGGACAGAACACCGGGGAGCTGTTTTTT. This translates into CASSLRSGQNTGELFF.

The table lists this clone with a few counts. The rearrangement joins TRBV10-3 to TRBJ1-4; D is undetermined. Trimming stripped 3 bases from V and 0 bases from J, with 5 bases between. Germline V gives CDR1 ENHRY, CDR2 SYGVKD. CDR3 length: 14 residues. DNA for the CDR3: TGTGCCATCAGTGACAGGACAACTAATGAAAAACTGTTTTTT. This gives the protein CAISDRTTNEKLFF.

The rearrangement links TRBV7-8 to TRBJ2-3, with D maybe TRBD2 (6 bases). Germline V gene lookup returns CDR1 SGHVS and CDR2 FQNEAQ. Trimming cost V 1 base and J 3 bases, with 11 bases left between them. The CDR3 has 15 residues. CDR3 loop: CASSLGGTWTDTQYF. Here the CDR3 DNA reads TGTGCCAGCAGCTTAGGGGGGACTTGGACAGATACGCAGTATTTT. The variable domain in full, completed from reference TRBV7-8 and TRBJ2-3, reads GAGVSQSPRYKVAKRGQDVALRCDPISGHVSLFWYQQALGQGPEFLTYFQNEAQLDKSGLPSDRFFAERPEGSVSTLKIQRTQQEDSAVYLCASSLGGTWTDTQYFGPGTRLTVL.

The chain employs TRBV6-1 and TRBJ2-3, with TRBD2 matching over 13 bases. V lost 3 bases, J lost 0 bases, and 6 bases stayed unmatched. This CDR3 is built from 18 residues. Germline V gene data show CDR1 as MNHNS and CDR2 as SASEGT. The CDR3 coding sequence is TGTGCCAGCAGTGAGGGGGGGACTAGCGGGACTAGCACAGATACGCAGTATTTT. The encoded protein is CASSEGGTSGTSTDTQYF.

The chain links TRBV14 to TRBJ2-1; D unclear. Germline values: CDR1 SGHDN, CDR2 FVKESK. Trimming removed 0 bases from V and 6 bases from J, with 18 bases in between. This CDR3 has 17 amino acids. The CDR3 coding sequence is TGTGCCAGCAGCCAAGATAGTTCGGCACGTTACAGCAATGAGCAGTTCTTC. Translating it yields CASSQDSSARYSNEQFF.

The CDR3 spells CASGLGTSVYLAKNIQYF. In DNA, the CDR3 is TGCGCCAGCGGTTTAGGGACTAGCGTATACCTAGCCAAAAACATTCAGTACTTC. The J gene is TRBJ2-4, the V gene TRBV10-2; 10 bases map to TRBD2. The CDR3 is 18 residues long. Germline CDR1 is WSHSY and CDR2 is SAAADI. The ends lost 8 bases at V and 0 bases at J; junction bases unmatched: 13.

CDR3 loop: CASSTRTPDHNEQFF. The DNA of the CDR3 is TGTGCCAGCAGCACCCGGACACCGGACCACAATGAGCAGTTCTTC. The rearrangement joins TRBV6-2 or TRBV6-3 to TRBJ2-1; weak D call: TRBD1 (5 bases). The CDR3 length is 15 residues. Germline CDR1 reads MNHEY; CDR2 reads SVGEGT. V was cut by 6 bases and J by 5 bases, with 17 bases left in between.

Turning to this clone: Its ends do not fully match the called genes, so a read error is possible. V is TRBV7-3 and J is TRBJ1-2, with unresolved D. The germline gives CDR1 SGHTA, CDR2 FQGTGA. The CDR3 length is 8 residues. This chain's CDR3 is CASSQRRF. In DNA, the CDR3 is TGTGCCAGCAGCCAAAGGAGATTC.

The rearrangement uses TRBV5-4 and TRBJ2-7, with a possible D match to TRBD2 (6 bases). Germline-derived CDR1 and CDR2 are SGHNT and YYREEE (reference sequence). Trimming pared 3 bases from V and 0 bases from J, leaving 10 bases between. The CDR3 runs 14 residues. CDR3 sequence: CASSSRGFSYEQYF. In DNA, the CDR3 is TGTGCCAGCAGCTCCCGGGGGTTCTCCTACGAGCAGTACTTC.

This chain links TRBV21-1 with TRBJ1-1; TRBD1 reflects the table's D call only, with no check against the DNA. TRBV21-1 is marked as a pseudogene. The CDR3 runs 14 residues. The chain's CDR3 is CASSSPRGETEAFF. CDR3 bases: TGTGCCAGCAGCTCTCCCAGGGGTGAAACTGAAGCTTTCTTT.

The J gene is TRBJ2-3, the V gene TRBV6-5; TRBD2 matches at 9 bases. Germline V gene data show CDR1 as MNHEY and CDR2 as SVGAGI. The CDR3 loop spans 15 amino acids. The ends lost 6 bases at V and 4 bases at J; junction bases unmatched: 8. The CDR3 spells CASRIAGVVADTQYF. In DNA, the CDR3 is TGTGCCAGCAGAATAGCGGGAGTAGTGGCAGATACGCAGTATTTT.

CDR3 sequence reads: CASSLLSQGGNQPQHF. DNA of the CDR3: TGTGCCAGCAGCCTCCTAAGTCAGGGTGGCAATCAGCCCCAGCATTTT. V and J are TRBV4-2 and TRBJ1-5; D possibly corresponds to TRBD1 (5 bases). From germline, CDR1 is LGHNA and CDR2 YNFKEQ. The V and J ends lost 4 bases and 2 bases respectively, with 15 bases between them. This CDR3 is 16 amino acids long.

This clone has a single count. The CDR3 DNA sequence: TGTGCCAGCAGCTTGAGGCTAGCGGGGGTCTGGGAGCAGTACTTC. It yields the protein CASSLRLAGVWEQYF. The rearrangement uses TRBV13 and TRBJ2-7; TRBD2 matches 10 bases. Germline V gene sequence: CDR1 PRHDT, CDR2 FYEKMQ (reference sequence). The CDR3 contains 15 residues. V was pared by 3 bases and J by 7 bases, with 9 bases of the junction left unmatched.

This sequence joins TRBV7-8 and TRBJ2-5; 7 bases fit TRBD2. Germline V lookup: CDR1 SGHVS, CDR2 FQNEAQ. The J segment lost 4 bases and the V segment lost 7 bases, leaving 18 bases of the junction unmatched. This CDR3 is 17 amino acids long. CDR3 sequence (DNA): TGTGCCAGCACCCACAGAAGTCAGTGGGAGGGCCGAGAGACCCAGTACTTC. It translates to CASTHRSQWEGRETQYF.

The rearrangement uses TRBV12-2 and TRBJ2-7; the D segment call TRBD1 is taken from the table without a DNA check. TRBV12-2 represents a pseudogene. The CDR3 runs 14 residues. The CDR3 here is CASRFRIRVHEQYF. CDR3 nucleotide sequence: TGTGCAAGTCGCTTCAGGATCAGGGTACACGAGCAGTACTTC.

This clone was picked up one time. The same CDR3 is also encoded by other DNA sequences in this sample. The chain recombines TRBV6-5 with TRBJ2-7; 7 nucleotides agree with TRBD1. The CDR3 has 13 amino acids. Trimming at V came to 5 bases and at J to 3 bases, leaving 4 bases not matched to a gene. Germline V lookup: CDR1 MNHEY, CDR2 SVGAGI. CDR3 amino acids: CASSRDSFYEQYF. The CDR3 nucleotides are TGTGCCAGCAGTCGGGACAGTTTCTACGAGCAGTACTTC.

This chain links TRBV6-2 or TRBV6-3 with TRBJ2-1, with 10 bases that match TRBD2. V was clipped by 2 bases and J by 2 bases; unmatched bases: 3. CDR1 is MNHEY and CDR2 is SVGEGT in the germline V gene. The CDR3 consists of 16 residues. CDR3 loop: CASSYGTSAAYNEQFF. The CDR3 nucleotides are TGTGCCAGCAGTTACGGGACTAGCGCTGCCTACAATGAGCAGTTCTTC.